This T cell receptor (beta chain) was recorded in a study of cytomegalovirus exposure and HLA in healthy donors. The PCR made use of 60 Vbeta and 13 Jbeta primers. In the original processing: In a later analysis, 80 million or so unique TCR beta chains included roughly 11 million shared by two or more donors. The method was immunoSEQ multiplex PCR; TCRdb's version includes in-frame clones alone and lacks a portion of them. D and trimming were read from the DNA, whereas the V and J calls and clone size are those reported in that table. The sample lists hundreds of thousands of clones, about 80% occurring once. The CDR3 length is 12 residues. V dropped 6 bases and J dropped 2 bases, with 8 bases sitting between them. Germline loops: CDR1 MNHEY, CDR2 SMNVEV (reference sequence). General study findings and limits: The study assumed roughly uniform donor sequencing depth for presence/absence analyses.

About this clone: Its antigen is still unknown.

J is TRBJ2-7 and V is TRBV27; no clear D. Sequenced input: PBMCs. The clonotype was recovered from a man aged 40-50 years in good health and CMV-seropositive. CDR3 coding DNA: TGTGCCAGCAGCCCCTCCCCCTACGAGCAGTACTTC. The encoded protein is CASSPSPYEQYF.